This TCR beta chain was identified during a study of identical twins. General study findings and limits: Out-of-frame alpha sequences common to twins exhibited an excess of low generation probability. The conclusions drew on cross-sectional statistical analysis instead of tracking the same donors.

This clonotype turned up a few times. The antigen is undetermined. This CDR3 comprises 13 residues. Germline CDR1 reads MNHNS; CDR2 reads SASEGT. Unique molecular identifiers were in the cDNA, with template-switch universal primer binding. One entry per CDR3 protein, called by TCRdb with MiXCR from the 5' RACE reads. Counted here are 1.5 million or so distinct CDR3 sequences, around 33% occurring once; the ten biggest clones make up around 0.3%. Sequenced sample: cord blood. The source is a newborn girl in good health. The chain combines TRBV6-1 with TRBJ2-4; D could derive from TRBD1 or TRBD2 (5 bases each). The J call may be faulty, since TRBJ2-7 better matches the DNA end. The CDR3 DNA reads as TGTGCCAGCAGTCCAGGGAGTGGGTACGAGCAGTACTTC. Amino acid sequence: CASSPGSGYEQYF.